These 8 T cell receptor beta chains were sequenced from one sample in a study of blood T cell repertoires in COVID-19 (dated by TCRdb to about 2020). Library prep was done by the immunoSEQ multiplex PCR assay. TCRdb re-hosts the immuneACCESS table, in-frame sequences only. Its copies lack some clones; in the studies checked, an unresolved V gene accounts for under half of them, and the cause for the rest is not known. The table for this sample lists a few hundred thousand clones; about 86% of them were counted only once. The top ten constitute roughly 10% of the sample. Sequencing input: peripheral blood. These receptors came from a woman aged 45-65 years with COVID-19, enrolled during active disease.

This clone has a handful of counts. The chain is built from TRBV27 and TRBJ1-1; no reliable D call. The germline V gene encodes CDR1 MNHEY and CDR2 SMNVEV (reference sequence). The V end was cut by 3 bases, the J end by 6 bases, with 11 bases between. The CDR3 is 13 amino acids. CDR3 region: CASSFSVSAEAFF. CDR3 sequence (DNA): TGTGCCAGCAGTTTCTCCGTATCAGCTGAAGCTTTCTTT.

This clone was seen only once. The gene calls are TRBV4-3 and TRBJ2-7, with TRBD1 matching over 7 bases. J lost 3 bases, V lost 4 bases, and 9 bases had no gene match. The CDR3 spans 15 residues. Germline V lookup: CDR1 LGHNA, CDR2 YSLEER. CDR3 in DNA: TGCGCCAGCAGCCGAGACGGACGGACAGGCTACGAGCAGTACTTC. It encodes CASSRDGRTGYEQYF.

V is TRBV28 and J is TRBJ2-3, with D possibly TRBD2 on 7 matching bases. V was clipped by 5 bases and J by 0 bases, with 12 bases between them. This CDR3 spans 15 amino acids. Germline CDR1 reads MDHEN; CDR2 reads SYDVKM. In DNA, the CDR3 is TGTGCCAGCAGTGAGGGGGGGCCAAGCACAGATACGCAGTATTTT. Translation gives CASSEGGPSTDTQYF.

The chain carries TRBV19 and TRBJ2-1; 11 nucleotides match TRBD2. The V segment lost 3 bases and the J segment 3 bases; nucleotides outside the gene matches: 4. CDR1 is LNHDA, CDR2 SQIVND, per germline (reference sequence). This CDR3 has 16 amino acids. The CDR3 is CASSMLAGGLYNEQFF. The CDR3 region has the DNA TGTGCCAGTAGTATGCTAGCGGGGGGCCTCTACAATGAGCAGTTCTTC.

V is TRBV19 and J is TRBJ2-1, with D possibly being TRBD2 (5 bases). The ends were cut back, 8 bases at V and 7 bases at J, with 21 bases in the middle. Looked up from germline, CDR1 is LNHDA and CDR2 is SQIVND (reference sequence). The CDR3 runs to 15 residues. The CDR3 DNA is TGTGCCAGTTCCCCCCTGGGAGTTTCTACGAATGAGCAGTTCTTC. Residues: CASSPLGVSTNEQFF.

The chain has TRBV18 and TRBJ1-2; perhaps TRBD1 as D (5 bases). Trimming left V 8 bases short and J 5 bases short, with 18 bases between. The CDR3 runs 14 residues. Per the germline V gene, CDR1 is KGHSH and CDR2 is LQKENI. The CDR3 protein is CASAQGQGAYGYTF. CDR3 DNA sequence: TGTGCCAGCGCCCAGGGCCAAGGGGCTTATGGCTACACCTTC.

V and J are TRBV2 and TRBJ2-3; 10 bases are a match to TRBD2. The V and J ends lost 5 bases and 2 bases, in that order; junction bases with no gene match: 10. This CDR3 has 17 amino acids. Per the germline V gene, CDR1 is SNHLY and CDR2 is FYNNEI. CDR3 region: CASSISGGPFLTDTQYF. CDR3 sequence (DNA): TGTGCCAGCAGTATTAGCGGGGGGCCCTTTCTCACAGATACGCAGTATTTT.

The chain recombines TRBV5-1 with TRBJ1-1; D perhaps matches TRBD1 (6 bases). V lost 4 bases to trimming and J lost 1 base, with 11 bases between them. The CDR3 has 14 amino acids. Germline CDR1 and CDR2: SGHRS and YFSETQ. CDR3 nucleotides: TGCGCCAGCAGCCCGGGACAATGGAACACTGAAGCTTTCTTT. As protein: CASSPGQWNTEAFF. The full variable domain, rest sourced from reference TRBV5-1 and TRBJ1-1, is KAGVTQTPRYLIKTRGQQVTLSCSPISGHRSVSWYQQTPGQGLQFLFEYFSETQRNKGNFPGRFSGRQFSNSRSEMNVSTLELGDSALYLCASSPGQWNTEAFFGQGTRLTVV.